The 4 T cell receptor beta chains below all came from one sample that was sequenced in a study of blood T cell repertoires in COVID-19. Here immunoSEQ multiplex PCR was the method, and the copy in TCRdb shows in-frame clones only, minus some. The sample lists about 180,000 clones, around 88% occurring once. Sequencing used peripheral blood. The receptors were gathered from a woman in her twenties or thirties with acute or convalescent COVID-19.

This sequence joins TRBV30 and TRBJ2-5; TRBD2 matches 7 bases. The CDR3 is 14 residues long. The germline V gene encodes CDR1 GTSNPN and CDR2 SVGIG (reference sequence). V lost 1 base and J lost 7; bases outside the gene matches: 9. The DNA for the CDR3 is TGTGCCTGGAGTGCAGGGAGGGGCGCGGGGACCCAGTACTTC. This translates into CAWSAGRGAGTQYF.

The chain is built from TRBV3-1 (or the pseudogene TRBV3-2) and TRBJ2-7, with a possible D match to TRBD2 (6 bases). Germline CDR1 is LGHDT and CDR2 is YNNKEL (reference sequence). The length of the CDR3 is 15 residues. V was cut by 3 bases and J by 4 bases, with 16 bases left in between. CDR3 residues: CASSQGGGLPYEQYF. For the CDR3, the DNA is TGTGCCAGCAGCCAGGGTGGGGGACTGCCGTACGAGCAGTACTTC.

This clone was seen more than once but under ten times. This chain uses TRBV15 with TRBJ2-2, with 11 nucleotides matching TRBD2. V was clipped by 0 bases and J by 7 bases; unmatched bases: 10. CDR1 and CDR2 (germline): LNHNV, YYDKDF (reference sequence). The CDR3 totals 18 residues. CDR3 protein: CATSRELLLTSGIGELFF. The CDR3 DNA follows: TGTGCCACCAGCAGAGAATTGTTACTGACTAGCGGGATCGGGGAGCTGTTTTTT.

J is TRBJ1-1 and V is TRBV5-4; D is undetermined. This CDR3 comprises 13 residues. The V gene lost 0 bases and the J gene lost 6 bases, with 9 bases spanning the gap. Germline V gene sequence: CDR1 SGHNT, CDR2 YYREEE (reference sequence). This CDR3 is CASSLDYNAEAFF. The CDR3, as DNA: TGTGCCAGCAGCTTGGACTATAACGCTGAAGCTTTCTTT. The whole variable domain, remainder taken from reference TRBV5-4 and TRBJ1-1, is ETGVTQSPTHLIKTRGQQVTLRCSSQSGHNTVSWYQQALGQGPQFIFQYYREEENGRGNFPPRFSGLQFPNYSSELNVNALELDDSALYLCASSLDYNAEAFFGQGTRLTVV.